This T cell receptor (beta chain) stems from a study of blood T cell repertoires in COVID-19. Study in general: Acute and convalescent COVID-19 samples came from the United States, Italy and Spain.

In the authors' methods: Cell counts per sample came from amplifying reference gene primers. Assay used: immunoSEQ multiplex PCR; TCRdb lists only in-frame clones, some missing. V and J calls and clone size follow that table, whereas D and trimming were derived from the DNA. The sample lists 360,000 or so clones; roughly nine tenths were seen once. Germline assignment: CDR1 SGHRS and CDR2 YFSETQ. CDR3 length: 14 residues. The V end was cut by 5 bases, the J end by 4 bases, with 13 bases between. The rearrangement uses TRBV5-1 and TRBJ1-5; the D gene is possibly TRBD1 (5 bases). This TCR came from a woman aged 60-70 years with COVID-19, enrolled during active disease. The sequencing sample was made of peripheral blood. CDR3 amino acids: CASSRDSLNQPQHF. The CDR3 bases are TGCGCCAGCAGTCGGGACTCCTTAAATCAGCCCCAGCATTTT.